One TCR beta chain is described in this entry. CDR1 and CDR2 (germline): LGHNA, YNFKEQ. Trimming cost V 6 bases and J 8 bases, with 16 bases left between them. The CDR3 extends over 13 amino acids. Sequencing used immunoSEQ multiplex PCR; TCRdb keeps in-frame clones, though not all of them. Of 25,000 to 30,000 clones listed, more than 75% were seen once; the top ten hold about an eighth. The data belong to a study of T cells in localized non-small cell lung cancer. The receptor was derived from an older female donor with stage III squamous cell lung carcinoma. The sample in question was peripheral blood, obtained before any cancer treatment. V usage is TRBV4-2 and J usage is TRBJ1-2; D not resolved. CDR3 region: CASRLRPDGGYTF. CDR3 nucleotides: TGTGCCAGCAGACTAAGACCTGACGGGGGCTACACCTTC.